The clone carrying this T cell receptor beta chain was detected once. This sample was taken from a study of blood T cell repertoires in COVID-19. The overall study: COVID-19 samples collected from the United States, Italy and Spain covered acute and convalescent phases.

Germline V gene data show CDR1 as SEHNR and CDR2 as FQNEAQ (reference sequence). J lost 8 bases, V lost 5 bases, and 6 bases had no gene match. The CDR3 spans 14 residues. Sequenced by immunoSEQ multiplex PCR; TCRdb stores in-frame clones only, minus some. Among 150,000 to 200,000 clones listed, 70% to 90% were seen once. This sequence joins TRBV7-9 and TRBJ1-4; 9 positions agree with TRBD1. What was sequenced was peripheral blood. The sequence came from an older man with active or convalescent COVID-19. DNA of the CDR3: TGTGCCAGCAGCCTCGGACAGGGGAGCGAAAAACTGTTTTTT. Protein product: CASSLGQGSEKLFF.